The TCR beta chain described here comes from a study of blood T cell repertoires in COVID-19 (TCRdb year 2020). Background for the entire study: The collaborator samples originated in the United States, Italy and Spain and spanned the acute and convalescent phases of COVID-19. HLA class I and class II types, where available, came from metadata supplied by the sample provider rather than from assay-based typing. The samples were drawn from two sources: the first 160 participants of the ongoing ImmuneRACE study, and 1,200 or so subjects contributed by 6 global collaborators. A de-identified subject ID, COVID-19 status, age in years and sex were almost always included in the sample metadata. Deeply sampled blood TCRbeta repertoires from subjects exposed to, actively infected with, or recovered from COVID-19 were included in the dataset. The prospective study material was composed of cDNA or gDNA derived from T cells, B-cell-depleted T cells, or PBMCs. The repertoires were made available in a free public database intended to serve as a resource for research on the immune response to SARS-CoV-2. Broad study findings and their caveats: The quantity of clinical and demographic metadata differed by source and by participant and was supplied without curation.

From the cysteine through the phenylalanine, the CDR3 covers 11 amino acids. The retained sequence is limited to the CDR3, 33 bases, with the frame set at the first base. The germline V gene supplies CDR1 SGHDT and CDR2 YYEEEE. V is reduced by 5 bases and J by 2 bases, leaving a spacing of 4 bases between them. About this clone itself: Its antigen is unknown. Base quality data are lacking; no much larger clone is found one base away.

Each collaborating institution followed its own protocols to collect whole blood in K2EDTA tubes. For TCRbeta analysis, collaborators shipped samples in one of three forms: frozen whole blood, isolated PBMCs, or DNA extracted from either of those sample types. The immunoSEQ Assay, a bias-controlled multiplex PCR, was used to amplify TCRbeta CDR3 regions from genomic DNA. For the original study's pipeline: The number of nucleated cells in each sample was estimated from the amplification of reference gene primers within the assay. Sequence reads were collapsed and filtered to measure the absolute abundance of every unique TCRbeta CDR3 rearrangement. Productive Simpson clonality was computed per sample as the square root of Simpson's diversity index over productive rearrangements. Not all clones reach the TCRdb copy of this immuneACCESS table, which keeps in-frame sequences only. Checked studies attribute under half of the gap to unresolved V genes and leave the rest unexplained. V and J calls and clone size come straight from that table; D and trimming were deduced from the DNA. The sample has under 110,000 clones on record, 70% to 85% of them singletons. The leading ten clones occupy 11% to 15% of the sample.

The TCR was taken from an older woman with acute or convalescent COVID-19. The sequenced sample consisted of peripheral blood. The V gene is TRBV5-6 and the J gene is TRBJ1-1; the D gene cannot be resolved reliably. The CDR3 region: CASRLNTEAFF. DNA sequence: TGTGCCAGCAGACTAAACACTGAAGCTTTCTTT.